This T cell receptor (beta chain) was identified in a study of response to subunit inactivated influenza vaccine. Study-wide results and limits: Each seasonal influenza vaccination recruits few new T cells, the authors suggested.

TCRdb recomputed calls from the RT-PCR reads with MiXCR, one row per CDR3 protein. This table holds just over 300,000 distinct CDR3 sequences, 20% to 25% found once. This clonotype appeared a few times. Its target is not known. CDR1 is MDHEN and CDR2 is SYDVKM in the germline V gene. CDR3 length: 15 amino acids. Unmatched junction bases numbered 4, after V lost 6 bases and J lost 2 bases. The chain carries TRBV28 and TRBJ2-5, with 12 bases aligning to TRBD2. The clonotype comes from a man between 50 and 75 years old who received an inactivated influenza vaccine. The source was PBMCs from blood, collected less than 22 months after vaccination. The CDR3 DNA reads as TGTGCCAGCAGGAAACTAGCGGGGGGACAAGAGACCCAGTACTTC. Amino acids: CASRKLAGGQETQYF.